Listed here are 9 T cell receptor beta chains from one sample, sequenced in a study of cytomegalovirus exposure and HLA in healthy donors. A multiplex PCR was run with 60 Vbeta primers and 13 Jbeta primers. Generated by immunoSEQ multiplex PCR, the TCRdb table keeps only in-frame clones and is missing some. The table has about 100,000 clones, roughly 83% seen once; the top ten hold 4.1%. What was sequenced was PBMCs. The receptors here all came from a female donor in good health and CMV-seropositive.

Of note for this clone: One end of the junction does not line up with germline, which may come from a read error. The chain couples TRBV7-8 to TRBJ2-6, with D possibly being TRBD2 (6 bases). This CDR3 has 17 amino acids. Germline CDR1 is SGHVS and CDR2 is FQNEAQ. The CDR3 protein is CASSSGAQTPGANGLTF. CDR3 bases: TGTGCCAGCAGCTCGGGAGCGCAGACTCCTGGGGCCAACGGCCTGACTTTC.

This clone has a handful of counts. This rearrangement joins TRBV10-3 to TRBJ2-1; 8 bases match TRBD2. Germline assignment: CDR1 ENHRY and CDR2 SYGVKD. CDR3 length: 16 residues. V gave up 3 bases and J gave up 3 bases; unmatched junction bases: 7. The DNA for the CDR3 is TGTGCCATCAGTGATAACGAAGCGGGGGTCTACAATGAGCAGTTCTTC. This gives the protein CAISDNEAGVYNEQFF.

V gene TRBV9 combines with J gene TRBJ1-2; TRBD1 agrees at 10 bases. CDR1 SGDLS and CDR2 YYNGEE come from the germline V gene. The CDR3 extends over 17 amino acids. V shed 3 bases, J shed 0 bases, and the junction held 8 bases outside the gene matches. This chain's CDR3 is CASSGSRDRGANYGYTF. CDR3 bases: TGTGCCAGCAGCGGATCCCGGGACAGGGGAGCTAACTATGGCTACACCTTC.

The sample holds one count of this clone. This chain uses TRBV27 with TRBJ1-2, with 8 bases fitting TRBD1. The germline V gene encodes CDR1 MNHEY and CDR2 SMNVEV (reference sequence). Germline trimming cut 5 bases from V and 4 bases from J; bases unmatched to any gene: 3. The CDR3 spans 13 residues. In nucleotides, the CDR3 is TGTGCCAGCAGTCTAGACAGGGGCTATGGCTACACCTTC. As protein: CASSLDRGYGYTF.

This clone appeared once. V gene TRBV30 combines with J gene TRBJ1-6, with 7 bases that match TRBD1. Trimming at V came to 0 bases and at J to 10 bases, leaving 6 bases not matched to a gene. CDR1 and CDR2 from the germline V gene are GTSNPN and SVGIG (reference sequence). The CDR3 spans 14 residues. The CDR3, as DNA: TGTGCCTGGAGTGTGACAGGGTTTGGGTCACCCCTCCACTTT. Translated: CAWSVTGFGSPLHF. The full variable domain, in which reference TRBV30 and TRBJ1-6 provide the parts outside the CDR3, is SQTIHQWPATLVQPVGSPLSLECTVEGTSNPNLYWYRQAAGRGLQLLFYSVGIGQISSEVPQNLSASRPQDRQFILSSKKLLLSDSGFYLCAWSVTGFGSPLHFGNGTRLTVT.

The chain couples TRBV10-3 to TRBJ1-2; D not certain. With 7 bases removed from V and 0 bases from J, the gap between germline ends came to 9 bases. From germline, CDR1 is ENHRY and CDR2 SYGVKD. CDR3 length equals 13 residues. CDR3 nucleotides: TGTGCCATCACCGGGTGGACTAACTATGGCTACACCTTC. Translated, it gives CAITGWTNYGYTF.

Concerning this clone itself: This specimen includes other DNA sequences encoding the same CDR3. The chain combines TRBV6-5 with TRBJ1-4; possible D gene TRBD1, 5 bases. Germline loops: CDR1 MNHEY, CDR2 SVGAGI. The length of the CDR3 is 13 residues. V gave up 2 bases and J gave up 4 bases, with 5 bases separating them. CDR3: CASSYDSNEKLFF. The DNA for the CDR3 is TGTGCCAGCAGTTACGACAGTAATGAAAAACTGTTTTTT.

This clone was seen only once. This chain joins TRBV18 and TRBJ2-2, with TRBD2 as a possible D gene (6 bases). The V end lost 3 bases, the J end lost 5 bases, and 13 bases lay between the germline ends. CDR1 and CDR2 (germline): KGHSH, LQKENI. The CDR3 is 15 residues long. The CDR3 DNA is TGTGCCAGCTCACCTACGGAGGGAATGACCGGGGAGCTGTTTTTT. It is translated as CASSPTEGMTGELFF.

This chain connects TRBV7-8 to TRBJ1-5, with D possibly matching TRBD1 (5 bases). Trimming left V 0 bases short and J 9 bases short, with 9 bases between. The germline V gene encodes CDR1 SGHVS and CDR2 FQNEAQ. This CDR3 is built from 13 residues. This CDR3 is CASSLAREAPQHF. As DNA, the CDR3 is TGTGCCAGCAGCTTAGCCAGGGAGGCGCCCCAGCATTTT.